A selection of T cell receptor beta chains follows, all from one sample in a study of blood T cell repertoires in COVID-19. The method was immunoSEQ multiplex PCR; TCRdb's version includes in-frame clones alone and lacks a portion of them. The table includes approximately 190,000 clones, around 90% detected once. The material sequenced was peripheral blood. These receptors came from a man in his fifties with acute or convalescent COVID-19. Each CDR3 is given with its conserved first and last residue. D genes are given only for firm matches. Clone size is shown for a subset of rows, as once, few, many or a class of expanded clone.

V gene: TRBV27
D gene: -
clone size: -
J gene: TRBJ1-2
CDR3 DNA: TGTGCCAGCAGTTTCTCCACAGGGCGGGAGGGCTACACCTTC
CDR3 protein: CASSFSTGREGYTF

V gene: TRBV11-2
D gene: -
clone size: -
J gene: TRBJ1-4
CDR3 DNA: TGTGCCACCGGGGGTTGGGCAGATGAAAAACTGTTTTTT
CDR3 protein: CATGGWADEKLFF

V gene: TRBV19
D gene: TRBD1
clone size: -
J gene: TRBJ1-1
CDR3 DNA: TGTGCCAGTAGGACAGGGACTCACACTGAAGCTTTCTTT
CDR3 protein: CASRTGTHTEAFF

V gene: TRBV6-2/TRBV6-3
D gene: -
clone size: -
J gene: TRBJ2-3
CDR3 DNA: TGTGCCAGCAGTTACCCCCAGGGAAGCACAGATACGCAGTATTTT
CDR3 protein: CASSYPQGSTDTQYF

V gene: TRBV6-6
D gene: TRBD1
clone size: -
J gene: TRBJ2-3
CDR3 DNA: TGTGCCAGCAGCCAGGGACAGGGCGGCACAGATACGCAGTATTTT
CDR3 protein: CASSQGQGGTDTQYF

V gene: TRBV6-5
D gene: TRBD1
clone size: few
J gene: TRBJ2-1
CDR3 DNA: TGTGCCAGCAGCCGCCGGGACAGAGCGTACAATGAGCAGTTCTTC
CDR3 protein: CASSRRDRAYNEQFF

V gene: TRBV30
D gene: TRBD1
clone size: -
J gene: TRBJ1-1
CDR3 DNA: TGTGCCTGGAGGAAGGGGGCTCGGCAGAACACTGAAGCTTTCTTT
CDR3 protein: CAWRKGARQNTEAFF

V gene: TRBV6-5
D gene: -
clone size: -
J gene: TRBJ2-1
CDR3 DNA: TGTGCCAGCGCGGGTTACAATGAGCAGTTCTTC
CDR3 protein: CASAGYNEQFF

V gene: TRBV2
D gene: TRBD2
clone size: -
J gene: TRBJ2-1
CDR3 DNA: TGTGCCAGCAGTCCTGGTAGCGGGAGATATGAGCAGTTCTTC
CDR3 protein: CASSPGSGRYEQFF

V gene: TRBV6-6
D gene: TRBD1
clone size: -
J gene: TRBJ1-4
CDR3 DNA: TGTGCCAGCAGTTTCCCCCAGGGGGTGGGAAAACTGTTTTTT
CDR3 protein: CASSFPQGVGKLFF

V gene: TRBV19
D gene: -
clone size: once
J gene: TRBJ1-3
CDR3 DNA: TGTGCCAGTAGACCGACAGATGGAAACACCATATATTTT
CDR3 protein: CASRPTDGNTIYF

V gene: TRBV5-8
D gene: TRBD1
clone size: -
J gene: TRBJ2-1
CDR3 DNA: TGTGCCAGCAGCAGGAGATCGACAGGGCAAGCCCTCAATGAGCAGTTCTTC
CDR3 protein: CASSRRSTGQALNEQFF

V gene: TRBV10-3
D gene: -
clone size: -
J gene: TRBJ2-2
CDR3 DNA: TGTGCCATCCTTCCTGGGACAATGAACACCGGGGAGCTGTTTTTT
CDR3 protein: CAILPGTMNTGELFF

V gene: TRBV28
D gene: TRBD1
clone size: once
J gene: TRBJ2-1
CDR3 DNA: TGTGCCAGCAGTTTACAACAGGGGGCGCATCTCTACAATGAGCAGTTCTTC
CDR3 protein: CASSLQQGAHLYNEQFF

V gene: TRBV24-1
D gene: -
clone size: -
J gene: TRBJ1-5
CDR3 DNA: TGTGCCACCCGTGGGGCAGGGGAAAATCAGCCCCAGCATTTT
CDR3 protein: CATRGAGENQPQHF

V gene: TRBV5-4
D gene: TRBD2
clone size: -
J gene: TRBJ2-3
CDR3 DNA: TGTGCCAGCAGACCTTACATAGCGGGGATGAGTACGCAGTATTTT
CDR3 protein: CASRPYIAGMSTQYF

V gene: TRBV11-1
D gene: TRBD1
clone size: -
J gene: TRBJ2-5
CDR3 DNA: TGTGCCAGCAGCTTTGGGGTGCAGGGGGCCCCCGGGACCCAGTACTTC
CDR3 protein: CASSFGVQGAPGTQYF

V gene: TRBV5-8
D gene: -
clone size: -
J gene: TRBJ1-4
CDR3 DNA: TGTGCCAGCAGCCGAACATTGAGGGTTCGGGCTAATGAAAAACTGTTTTTT
CDR3 protein: CASSRTLRVRANEKLFF

V gene: TRBV18
D gene: -
clone size: -
J gene: TRBJ2-5
CDR3 DNA: TGTGCCAGCTCACCCGACAGAGAGACCCAGTACTTC
CDR3 protein: CASSPDRETQYF

V gene: TRBV29-1
D gene: -
clone size: once
J gene: TRBJ1-2
CDR3 DNA: TGCAGCGTTGTTCCAGGGGACTATGGCTACACCTTC
CDR3 protein: CSVVPGDYGYTF

V gene: TRBV7-9
D gene: -
clone size: -
J gene: TRBJ1-2
CDR3 DNA: TGTGCCAGCAGCGTATACCGGTCACAGGGCTACACCTTC
CDR3 protein: CASSVYRSQGYTF

V gene: TRBV7-3
D gene: TRBD2
clone size: -
J gene: TRBJ2-3
CDR3 DNA: TGTGCCAGCAGCTTAATAGCGGGAGCTTCGGATACGCAGTATTTT
CDR3 protein: CASSLIAGASDTQYF

V gene: TRBV7-3
D gene: -
clone size: -
J gene: TRBJ2-2
CDR3 DNA: TGTGCCAGCAGCCAAAACAGGGACACCGGGGAGCTGTTTTTT
CDR3 protein: CASSQNRDTGELFF

V gene: TRBV6-6
D gene: TRBD2
clone size: many
J gene: TRBJ2-3
CDR3 DNA: TGTGCCAGCAGGATGCGGGGGATCACAGATACGCAGTATTTT
CDR3 protein: CASRMRGITDTQYF

V gene: TRBV10-3
D gene: TRBD2
clone size: -
J gene: TRBJ2-5
CDR3 DNA: TGTGCCACAAGGAACGGACTAGCGGGGCCCGGGACCCAGTACTTC
CDR3 protein: CATRNGLAGPGTQYF

V gene: TRBV6-1
D gene: TRBD1
clone size: -
J gene: TRBJ1-6
CDR3 DNA: TGTGCCACCCGAGGAGGGGGCACGTCACCCCTCCACTTT
CDR3 protein: CATRGGGTSPLHF

V gene: TRBV6-5
D gene: -
clone size: -
J gene: TRBJ1-4
CDR3 DNA: TGTGCCAGCAAACCCTTCGGGGGGCACAATGAAAAACTGTTTTTT
CDR3 protein: CASKPFGGHNEKLFF

V gene: TRBV9
D gene: -
clone size: -
J gene: TRBJ2-7
CDR3 DNA: TGTGCCAGCAGCGTAGGACCTGGGGAGGGGGCCTACGAGCAGTACTTC
CDR3 protein: CASSVGPGEGAYEQYF